The source of this T cell receptor beta chain is a study of blood T cell repertoires in COVID-19. About the study: Material from acute and convalescent COVID-19 was sourced from the United States, Italy and Spain. The cDNA or gDNA used as material had been derived from T cells, B-cell-depleted T cells, or PBMCs.

Clones were sequenced by immunoSEQ multiplex PCR, and TCRdb holds only the in-frame ones, with some missing. The sample holds 130,000 or so clones; over 70% are singletons and the top ten take 5.5% to 6%. V lost 3 bases to trimming and J lost 6 bases; unmatched junction nucleotides: 2. Germline assignment: CDR1 SGHDT and CDR2 YYEEEE. The CDR3 totals 14 residues. This chain links TRBV5-6 with TRBJ2-2; 10 bases line up with TRBD2. Sequenced: peripheral blood. The sequence was collected from an elderly man with active or convalescent COVID-19. CDR3 in amino acids: CASSSGLAPGELFF. CDR3 sequence (DNA): TGTGCCAGCAGCTCGGGACTAGCGCCCGGGGAGCTGTTTTTT.